Detailed here is one T cell receptor beta chain. TCRdb re-called the RT-PCR reads with MiXCR, one entry per CDR3 protein. In the table there are about 700,000 distinct CDR3 sequences, 13% to 15% of which are singletons. Material: memory CD4+ T cells from blood. The TCR sequence derives from a female donor in good health, serving as a healthy control.

The CDR3 region has the DNA TGTGCCATCAGTGAGTCTCTGGGGGACAGGGGGCGAAACTCCTACGAGCAGTACTTC. Translation gives CAISESLGDRGRNSYEQYF. The rearrangement joins TRBV10-3 to TRBJ2-7, with TRBD1 identical over 12 bases. Germline CDR1 ENHRY, CDR2 SYGVKD. V dropped 0 bases and J dropped 0; count of bases not matched to a gene: 9. The CDR3 is made up of 19 amino acids.